Sequencing of this TCR beta chain was carried out in a study of cytomegalovirus exposure and HLA in healthy donors. Whole-study findings and limits: Some TCR beta chains (over 150 of them) were listed as cytomegalovirus-associated. The study carried out a later analysis of TCR beta sequences. It associated approximately 17,000 of them with specific HLA alleles at a false discovery rate of 0.05. The classifier was said to identify cytomegalovirus status with high specificity and sensitivity.

This clone has only a few counts. Antigen unknown. There are 17 residues in the CDR3. The germline V gene encodes CDR1 SGHNT and CDR2 YYREEE (reference sequence). The V end was cut by 0 bases, the J end by 2 bases, with 14 bases between. PCR primers comprised 60 Vbeta and 13 Jbeta primers. The data were produced by immunoSEQ multiplex PCR, yet TCRdb's version contains in-frame clones alone and is incomplete. The top ten clones hold under 4.5% of a sample with about 140,000 clones, 76% of them seen once. The sample was PBMCs. This TCR came from a young man in good health and CMV-seronegative. V and J are TRBV5-4 and TRBJ2-2; D call uncertain. The CDR3 DNA sequence: TGTGCCAGCAGCTTGGATTCCCGGCAGGCTAACACCGGGGAGCTGTTTTTT. Translating gives CASSLDSRQANTGELFF.